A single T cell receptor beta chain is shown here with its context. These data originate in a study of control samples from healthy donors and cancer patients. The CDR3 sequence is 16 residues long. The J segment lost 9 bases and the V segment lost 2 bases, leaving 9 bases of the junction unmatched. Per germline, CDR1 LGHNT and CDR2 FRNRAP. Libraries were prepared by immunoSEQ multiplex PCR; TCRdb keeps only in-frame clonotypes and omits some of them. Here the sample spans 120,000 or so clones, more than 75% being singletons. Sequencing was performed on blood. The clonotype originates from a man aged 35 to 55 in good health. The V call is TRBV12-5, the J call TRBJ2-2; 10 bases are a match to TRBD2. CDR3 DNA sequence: TGTGCTAGTGGTTTGTTCCCTAGCGGGGGCAGACGGGAGCTGTTTTTT. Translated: CASGLFPSGGRRELFF.